This entry lists 16 T cell receptor beta chains sequenced from one sample in a study of CD8 T cells in Susac syndrome (dated by TCRdb to about 2019). Libraries were constructed by the immunoSEQ multiplex PCR assay. RNA was extracted using the RNeasy kit, and roughly 0.45 to 1 ug of the RNA was reverse transcribed with random hexamers. Using fastp trimming at Q25 and MiXCR clonotype assembly, TCRdb reanalyzed the public sequencing data and kept in-frame beta chains. Here each entry gathers all rows of one CDR3 protein and keeps the most common genes and DNA. The sample data list 250,000 to 300,000 distinct CDR3 sequences, and over 75% of these were observed just once. The top ten clonotypes cover 0.18% of the sample. The specimen sequenced was CD8+ T cells from PBMCs. The receptors were sampled from a human donor with multiple sclerosis.

This clonotype was detected only once. CDR3 in amino acids: CSARLATGLPEQFF. CDR3 DNA sequence: TGCAGTGCTAGGCTAGCGACGGGCTTGCCTGAGCAGTTCTTC. This rearrangement joins TRBV20-1 to TRBJ2-1, with a weak D call TRBD2 (6 bases). V was shortened by 3 bases and J by 9 bases, with 18 bases between the two germline ends. CDR1 and CDR2 from the germline V gene are DFQATT and SNEGSKA (reference sequence). The CDR3 consists of 14 residues.

The V gene is TRBV28, the J gene TRBJ2-7, with TRBD1 identical over 12 bases. Unmatched junction bases numbered 9, after V lost 6 bases and J lost 3 bases. In germline, CDR1 is MDHEN, CDR2 SYDVKM. The CDR3 spans 16 residues. In DNA form, the CDR3 reads TGTGCCAGCAGGATAACCGGGACAGGGGGCAACTACGAGCAGTACTTC. Its protein is CASRITGTGGNYEQYF. Complete variable domain (other parts from reference TRBV28 and TRBJ2-7): DVKVTQSSRYLVKRTGEKVFLECVQDMDHENMFWYRQDPGLGLRLIYFSYDVKMKEKGDIPEGYSVSREKKERFSLILESASTNQTSMYLCASRITGTGGNYEQYFGPGTRLTVT.

The chain is built from TRBV27 and TRBJ2-7; TRBD1 aligns across 9 bases. Germline V lookup: CDR1 MNHEY, CDR2 SMNVEV (reference sequence). Unmatched junction bases numbered 11, after V lost 4 bases and J lost 7 bases. This CDR3 region has 15 residues. CDR3 sequence (DNA): TGTGCCAGCAGTTCCCGGGACAGGGCCGCGGGGGAGCAGTACTTC. Translated: CASSSRDRAAGEQYF.

The chain recombines TRBV9 with TRBJ2-1; TRBD2 matches 10 bases. Germline lookup yields CDR1 SGDLS and CDR2 YYNGEE. The CDR3 is made up of 15 amino acids. After removal of 3 bases from V and 9 bases from J, the junction contained 9 bases not matched to a gene. The CDR3 spells CASSGKREGLGEQFF. Written as DNA, the CDR3 is TGTGCCAGCAGCGGGAAGCGGGAGGGCCTAGGTGAGCAGTTCTTC.

The chain is built from TRBV27 and TRBJ1-5, with TRBD1 matching over 7 bases. This CDR3 is 13 amino acids long. The V and J ends lost 6 bases and 9 bases, in that order; junction bases with no gene match: 8. CDR1 is MNHEY, CDR2 SMNVEV, per germline (reference sequence). The CDR3 loop reads CASRAQGRGPQHF. Written as DNA, the CDR3 is TGTGCCAGCAGGGCACAGGGGCGCGGGCCCCAGCATTTT.

This chain uses TRBV30 with TRBJ2-1, with 11 bases lining up with TRBD2. The CDR3 runs to 14 residues. Germline lookup yields CDR1 GTSNPN and CDR2 SVGIG (reference sequence). V lost 2 bases to trimming and J lost 15 bases; unmatched junction nucleotides: 12. Here the CDR3 DNA reads TGTGCCTGGAGTACAGGGACTAGCGGTTTCTACGGGTTCTTC. As protein: CAWSTGTSGFYGFF.

The chain is built from TRBV5-1 and TRBJ2-2; unclear D gene. Germline V gene data show CDR1 as SGHRS and CDR2 as YFSETQ. The CDR3 totals 15 residues. Trimming left V 1 base short and J 3 bases short, with 10 bases between. The CDR3 DNA reads as TGCGCCAGCAGCTTGAACAAAAGATACACCGGGGAGCTGTTTTTT. Amino acid sequence: CASSLNKRYTGELFF.

This chain links TRBV4-3 with TRBJ2-1; 7 bases are a match to TRBD1. The CDR3 has 15 residues. Germline lookup yields CDR1 LGHNA and CDR2 YSLEER. The V gene end was trimmed by 2 bases and the J gene end by 3 bases; junction bases not matched to a gene: 4. The CDR3 region has the DNA TGCGCCAGCAGCCAATGGGACAGCCTCTACAATGAGCAGTTCTTC. This sequence encodes CASSQWDSLYNEQFF.

The chain combines TRBV6-5 with TRBJ2-2; TRBD1 might be the D (5 bases). This CDR3 has 17 amino acids. V was trimmed by 2 bases and J by 9 bases, leaving 22 bases between them. Per germline, CDR1 MNHEY and CDR2 SVGAGI. CDR3 nucleotides: TGTGCCAGCAGTTACGATTTTGATAGACAGATGACCCGGGAGCTGTTTTTT. Its translation is CASSYDFDRQMTRELFF.

The chain recombines TRBV4-3 with TRBJ2-1; TRBD2 aligns across 7 bases. Looked up from germline, CDR1 is LGHNA and CDR2 is YSLEER. Trimming took 0 bases from V and 1 from J; bases not matched to a gene: 3. The CDR3 is made up of 16 amino acids. In DNA, the CDR3 is TGCGCCAGCAGCCAAGAATACGGGGGGTCCTACAATGAGCAGTTCTTC. It codes for CASSQEYGGSYNEQFF.

The gene calls are TRBV20-1 and TRBJ2-1; the D is unclear. Trimming stripped 0 bases from V and 2 bases from J, with 14 bases between. CDR1 is DFQATT and CDR2 is SNEGSKA in the germline V gene (reference sequence). The CDR3 runs 16 residues. This CDR3 is CSARDLAHLAYNEQFF. CDR3 bases: TGCAGTGCTAGAGACCTGGCACACTTGGCCTACAATGAGCAGTTCTTC.

The chain has TRBV19 and TRBJ2-7; 8 bases line up with TRBD1. The CDR3 totals 15 residues. V dropped 5 bases and J dropped 5; count of bases not matched to a gene: 11. Germline V lookup: CDR1 LNHDA, CDR2 SQIVND (reference sequence). The chain's CDR3 is CASSPGQGLDHEQYF. The CDR3 DNA follows: TGTGCCAGTAGTCCAGGACAGGGTCTCGACCACGAGCAGTACTTC.

The V gene is TRBV9, the J gene TRBJ1-1; D may be TRBD1 (5 bases). The ends were cut back, 4 bases at V and 11 bases at J, with 21 bases in the middle. The CDR3 contains 14 residues. Per the germline V gene, CDR1 is SGDLS and CDR2 is YYNGEE. The CDR3 nucleotides are TGTGCCAGCAGCCCTCGTCCCGCAGGGAGGGAGGCTTTCTTT. Its protein is CASSPRPAGREAFF.

This clonotype showed up just once. This rearrangement joins TRBV4-1 to TRBJ1-5, with D unresolved. Germline V CDR1 and CDR2: MGHRA, YSYEKL. The CDR3 extends over 16 amino acids. V was pared by 0 bases and J by 5 bases, with 14 bases between. The CDR3: CASSQDYGRSDQPQHF. The DNA for the CDR3 is TGCGCCAGCAGCCAAGATTATGGGAGGTCGGATCAGCCCCAGCATTTT.

The chain is built from TRBV6-1 and TRBJ1-2; 10 nucleotides agree with TRBD1. The CDR3 runs 17 residues. V was clipped by 6 bases and J by 4 bases; unmatched bases: 14. The germline CDR1 and CDR2 sequences are MNHNS and SASEGT. The CDR3 region has the DNA TGTGCCAGCAGGCCAGAGGGACAGGGGAGTAATCTCTATGGCTACACCTTC. This gives the protein CASRPEGQGSNLYGYTF.

The chain recombines TRBV12-3 or TRBV12-4 with TRBJ2-7, with 8 positions matching TRBD1. Germline trimming cut 8 bases from V and 3 bases from J; bases unmatched to any gene: 9. The CDR3 is made up of 14 amino acids. The CDR3, as DNA: TGTGCCAGCCGTCCCGGGACAGGAGACTACGAGCAGTACTTC. Protein product: CASRPGTGDYEQYF.